These T cell receptor beta chains were read from a single sample in a study of blood T cell repertoires in COVID-19. Sequencing used immunoSEQ multiplex PCR; TCRdb keeps in-frame clones, though not all of them. This table has around 66,000 clones, 87% appearing once. Specimen: peripheral blood. All receptors derive from a man in his 60s with acute or convalescent COVID-19. The CDR3 runs from the conserved cysteine through the conserved F or W. Fields, in order: CDR3 length, V gene, J gene, D gene, clone size, CDR3 protein, CDR3 DNA. The D gene is left open where the match is weak. Some rows have no size entry. The others give once, few or many, or a class for an expanded clone.

>15|TRBV5-1|TRBJ2-5|TRBD1|-
CASSWGTGGQETQYF
TGCGCCAGCAGCTGGGGGACAGGGGGGCAAGAGACCCAGTACTTC
>13|TRBV29-1|TRBJ2-1|TRBD2|-
CSGGTSSYNEQFF
TGCAGCGGAGGGACTAGCTCTTACAATGAGCAGTTCTTC
>14|TRBV9|TRBJ1-6|-|-
CASSGTGNESPLHF
TGTGCCAGCAGCGGCACAGGGAATGAATCACCCCTCCACTTT
>15|TRBV30|TRBJ2-1|TRBD2|-
CAWSLSGGSYNEQFF
TGTGCCTGGAGTCTTAGCGGGGGTTCCTACAATGAGCAGTTCTTC
>12|TRBV12-3/TRBV12-4|TRBJ1-1|-|-
CASSLAPGEAFF
TGTGCCAGCAGTTTAGCGCCAGGTGAAGCTTTCTTT
>13|TRBV5-1|TRBJ1-1|-|-
CASSLAENTEAFF
TGCGCCAGCAGCTTGGCAGAGAACACTGAAGCTTTCTTT
>12|TRBV5-1|TRBJ2-7|-|-
CASSLEGYEQYF
TGCGCCAGCAGCCTGGAGGGGTACGAGCAGTACTTC
>13|TRBV6-5|TRBJ1-2|TRBD1|-
CASSYRTGNGYTF
TGTGCCAGCAGTTACAGGACAGGGAATGGCTACACCTTC
>15|TRBV24-1|TRBJ2-1|TRBD2|-
CATSRRGVSFNEQFF
TGTGCCACCAGTCGGCGGGGGGTTTCCTTCAATGAGCAGTTCTTC
>15|TRBV3-1/TRBV3-2|TRBJ1-1|TRBD1|-
CASSQGTGGYTEAFF
TGTGCCAGCAGCCAAGGTACAGGGGGCTACACTGAAGCTTTCTTT
>17|TRBV10-3|TRBJ2-7|TRBD2|-
CAISPGEGRGGSYEQYF
TGTGCCATCAGCCCGGGGGAGGGGCGCGGTGGGTCCTACGAGCAGTACTTC
>16|TRBV5-8|TRBJ2-7|TRBD1|-
CASSLALGTGTDEQYF
TGTGCCAGCAGCTTGGCCCTAGGGACAGGGACCGACGAGCAGTACTTC
>16|TRBV6-1|TRBJ1-1|-|-
CASSATDPLRATEAFF
TGTGCCAGCAGTGCGACAGACCCACTCAGGGCCACTGAAGCTTTCTTT
>15|TRBV27|TRBJ2-5|-|-
CASSLFRGWGETQYF
TGTGCCAGCAGTTTATTCCGGGGTTGGGGAGAGACCCAGTACTTC
>15|TRBV6-5|TRBJ2-2|-|-
CASNTGQTITGELFF
TGTGCCAGCAACACAGGACAAACGATCACCGGGGAGCTGTTTTTT
>16|TRBV7-2|TRBJ2-1|-|-
CASSLDSRASYNEQFF
TGTGCCAGCAGCTTAGATTCGCGGGCCTCCTACAATGAGCAGTTCTTC
>14|TRBV10-1|TRBJ1-1|TRBD1|once
CASSRDSLNTEAFF
TGCGCCAGCAGTCGGGACAGCCTGAACACTGAAGCTTTCTTT
>14|TRBV2|TRBJ1-1|TRBD1|-
CASSGNRGDTEAFF
TGTGCCAGCAGTGGGAACAGGGGGGACACTGAAGCTTTCTTT
>14|TRBV5-4|TRBJ2-7|TRBD2|-
CASSTSGVSYEQYF
TGTGCCAGCAGCACTAGCGGGGTCTCCTACGAGCAGTACTTC
>13|TRBV10-2|TRBJ1-1|TRBD1|-
CASSETSGTVAFF
TGCGCCAGCAGTGAGACGTCCGGGACAGTGGCTTTCTTT
>15|TRBV7-9|TRBJ1-4|TRBD1|-
CASSINDRGWEKLFF
TGTGCCAGCAGCATCAACGACAGGGGCTGGGAAAAACTGTTTTTT
>15|TRBV19|TRBJ1-5|-|-
CASSITENSNQPQHF
TGTGCCAGTAGTATCACAGAGAATAGCAATCAGCCCCAGCATTTT
>15|TRBV27|TRBJ2-7|TRBD1|-
CASSLTGGETYEQYF
TGTGCCAGCAGTCTCACAGGGGGCGAGACCTACGAGCAGTACTTC
>14|TRBV4-2|TRBJ1-1|-|-
CASSHLTVSTEAFF
TGTGCCAGCAGCCATCTGACAGTTAGTACTGAAGCTTTCTTT
>14|TRBV3-1/TRBV3-2|TRBJ2-5|TRBD1|-
CASSRTGYQETQYF
TGTGCCAGCAGCCGGACAGGCTACCAAGAGACCCAGTACTTC
>10|TRBV2|TRBJ2-5|-|-
CATGKDTQYF
TGTGCCACCGGGAAAGACACCCAGTACTTC
>17|TRBV3-1/TRBV3-2|TRBJ1-2|TRBD1|few
CASSQDERGRLSYGYTF
TGTGCCAGCAGCCAAGACGAAAGGGGGCGCTTAAGCTATGGCTACACCTTC
>16|TRBV5-6|TRBJ1-3|-|-
CASSVTGIYSGNTIYF
TGTGCCAGCAGCGTCACAGGGATCTACTCTGGAAACACCATATATTTT
>16|TRBV5-4|TRBJ2-7|-|-
CASSSRGGLSSYEQYF
TGTGCCAGCAGCTCGAGGGGGGGCCTGTCGTCCTACGAGCAGTACTTC
>16|TRBV10-3|TRBJ1-5|-|-
CAISIGPGSGNQPQHF
TGTGCCATCAGTATAGGGCCGGGATCGGGCAATCAGCCCCAGCATTTT
>14|TRBV9|TRBJ2-1|-|-
CASSVARQGGEQFF
TGTGCCAGCAGCGTGGCCCGACAGGGAGGCGAGCAGTTCTTC
>10|TRBV9|TRBJ1-5|-|-
CASSERIQHF
TGTGCCAGCAGCGAGCGTATTCAGCATTTT
>16|TRBV2|TRBJ2-1|TRBD2|once
CASRPGAGSSYNEQFF
TGTGCCAGCAGACCCGGAGCGGGGAGCTCCTACAATGAGCAGTTCTTC
>15|TRBV9|TRBJ1-4|-|-
CASSSQGGHHEKLFF
TGTGCCAGCAGCTCTCAAGGGGGACACCATGAAAAACTGTTTTTT
>15|TRBV19|TRBJ2-1|TRBD2|once
CASSIGGGAFNEQFF
TGTGCCAGTAGTATTGGCGGGGGGGCCTTCAATGAGCAGTTCTTC
>14|TRBV5-1|TRBJ2-4|TRBD2|-
CASSSDNPGGIQYF
TGCGCCAGCAGCTCGGACAACCCGGGAGGCATTCAGTACTTC
>16|TRBV4-3|TRBJ1-5|-|few
CASSQDLKLSNQPQHF
TGCGCCAGCAGCCAAGATCTGAAACTGAGCAATCAGCCCCAGCATTTT
>15|TRBV5-5|TRBJ2-7|TRBD2|-
CASSIRTGGNGEQYF
TGTGCCAGCAGCATCCGAACCGGGGGGAACGGCGAGCAGTACTTC
>17|TRBV27|TRBJ2-3|-|-
CASSLSARGRGMYTQYF
TGTGCCAGCAGTTTATCGGCCCGAGGAAGGGGGATGTATACGCAGTATTTT
>15|TRBV10-3|TRBJ1-3|-|once
CAISETGQGGNTIYF
TGTGCCATCAGTGAAACAGGGCAGGGAGGAAACACCATATATTTT